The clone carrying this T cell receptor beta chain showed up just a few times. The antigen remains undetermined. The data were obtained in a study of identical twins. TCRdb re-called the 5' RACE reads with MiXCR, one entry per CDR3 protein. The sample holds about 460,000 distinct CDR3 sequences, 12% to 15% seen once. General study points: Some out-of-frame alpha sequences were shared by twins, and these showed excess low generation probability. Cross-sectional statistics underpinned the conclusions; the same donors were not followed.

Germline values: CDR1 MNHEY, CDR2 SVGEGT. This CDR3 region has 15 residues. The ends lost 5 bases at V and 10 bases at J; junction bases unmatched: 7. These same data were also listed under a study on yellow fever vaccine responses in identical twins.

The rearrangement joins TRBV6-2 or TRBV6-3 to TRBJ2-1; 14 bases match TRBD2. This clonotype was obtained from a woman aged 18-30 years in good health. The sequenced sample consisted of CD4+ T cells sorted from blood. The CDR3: CASSPTSGRAAEQFF. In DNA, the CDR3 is TGTGCCAGCAGTCCGACTAGCGGGAGGGCCGCAGAGCAGTTCTTC.